This is a list of T cell receptor beta chains from one sample in a study of cytomegalovirus exposure and HLA in healthy donors. Clones were sequenced by immunoSEQ multiplex PCR, and TCRdb holds only the in-frame ones, with some missing. Found here are 110,000 to 150,000 clones, 70% to 75% of them singletons; the top ten hold 1.3%. Material: PBMCs. These receptors all come from a woman aged 40 to 49 in good health and CMV-seronegative. Both conserved end residues are part of each CDR3.

V: TRBV4-1; J: TRBJ1-5; CDR3: CASSQEVTGVGLQPQHF
V: TRBV27; J: TRBJ2-1; CDR3: CASSSHRTGGTRNEQFF
V: TRBV5-1; J: TRBJ2-7; CDR3: CASSRDKAYEQYF
V: TRBV11-3; J: TRBJ2-1; CDR3: CASSLVGTGAYNEQFF
V: TRBV6-5; J: TRBJ2-5; CDR3: CASSYYGTGKGKTQYF
V: TRBV9; J: TRBJ2-1; CDR3: CASSHGGSSYNEQFF
V: TRBV5-1; J: TRBJ1-6; CDR3: CASRLQYRGHNSPLHF
V: TRBV11-2; J: TRBJ1-2; CDR3: CASSLVGADYGYTF
V: TRBV6-1; J: TRBJ1-1; CDR3: CASSDRQGGEAFF
V: TRBV5-4; J: TRBJ2-1; CDR3: CASSLDTSSYNEQFF
V: TRBV5-1; J: TRBJ1-2; CDR3: CASSLVSGGNYGYTF
V: TRBV7-9; J: TRBJ2-7; CDR3: CASSPFNEQYF
V: TRBV11-2; J: TRBJ2-2; CDR3: CASSQQAAGGYTRELFF
V: TRBV7-3; J: TRBJ1-1; CDR3: CASSPQAGLNTEAFF
V: TRBV2; J: TRBJ1-1; CDR3: CASSEAAREAFF
V: TRBV25-1; J: TRBJ1-2; CDR3: CASSESSERWYGYTF
V: TRBV11-2; J: TRBJ1-2; CDR3: CASSSGQGLAYGYTF
V: TRBV5-1; J: TRBJ1-5; CDR3: CASSRGTDQPQHF
V: TRBV7-2; J: TRBJ1-1; CDR3: CASSPVGGDAEAFF
V: TRBV7-2; J: TRBJ2-2; CDR3: CASSPVAHGELFF
V: TRBV4-2; J: TRBJ1-2; CDR3: CASSQESVRGMSGYTF
V: TRBV9; J: TRBJ2-3; CDR3: CASSVSSTDTQYF
V: TRBV4-1; J: TRBJ1-6; CDR3: CASSQEVAGDSPLHF
V: TRBV4-2; J: TRBJ1-1; CDR3: CASSQDSRQTEAFF
V: TRBV19; J: TRBJ2-1; CDR3: CASSAGPYYNEQFF
V: TRBV5-5; J: TRBJ2-5; CDR3: CASSLDYQETQYF
V: TRBV29-1; J: TRBJ2-5; CDR3: CSVDLGNQEAQYF
V: TRBV13; J: TRBJ1-2; CDR3: CASSLKGQDREGYTF
V: TRBV7-9; J: TRBJ1-2; CDR3: CASSLGQGAGGYTF
V: TRBV18; J: TRBJ2-2; CDR3: CASSADRGKNTGELFF
V: TRBV15; J: TRBJ2-7; CDR3: CATSRGGEGYSYEQYF
V: TRBV4-2; J: TRBJ1-4; CDR3: CASSPRKQGFNEKLFF
V: TRBV2; J: TRBJ2-3; CDR3: CAMPGTTNADTQYF
V: TRBV10-3; J: TRBJ1-1; CDR3: CAISEANRGMAFF
V: TRBV2; J: TRBJ2-1; CDR3: CASRDDIAGAKQFF
V: TRBV19; J: TRBJ1-1; CDR3: CASTGDTEAFF
V: TRBV9; J: TRBJ2-7; CDR3: CASSHGTGTYEQYF
V: TRBV7-9; J: TRBJ2-5; CDR3: CASSPGLDLFQETQYF
V: TRBV19; J: TRBJ2-7; CDR3: CASSTLGTGGYEQYF
V: TRBV18; J: TRBJ2-1; CDR3: CASSGRGVNNEQFF
V: TRBV7-2; J: TRBJ1-1; CDR3: CASSPRQGGPEAFF
V: TRBV28; J: TRBJ1-2; CDR3: CASRQGNYGYTF
V: TRBV23-1; J: TRBJ2-3; CDR3: CASSQSRAALTDTQYF
V: TRBV4-1; J: TRBJ2-5; CDR3: CASSSRSGGANQETQYF
V: TRBV5-4; J: TRBJ2-2; CDR3: CASSLGGTSRTGELFF
V: TRBV6-1; J: TRBJ1-1; CDR3: CASSEIGGNTEAFF
V: TRBV28; J: TRBJ2-6; CDR3: CASSFAGGSGANVLTF
V: TRBV6-6; J: TRBJ2-5; CDR3: CATQFRQGPLQETQYF
V: TRBV7-8; J: TRBJ2-1; CDR3: CASSLVTGGTYNEQFF
V: TRBV5-1; J: TRBJ1-2; CDR3: CASSFGRTESYGYTF
V: TRBV4-1; J: TRBJ1-5; CDR3: CASSRGTDLINQPQHF
V: TRBV5-1; J: TRBJ2-3; CDR3: CASSLKGQGRHTDTQYF
V: TRBV7-9; J: TRBJ2-7; CDR3: CASSLTSYRDEQYF
V: TRBV7-9; J: TRBJ2-7; CDR3: CASSIDIWGESYEQYF
V: TRBV27; J: TRBJ2-3; CDR3: CASSLESRRYPDTQYF
V: TRBV5-1; J: TRBJ2-2; CDR3: CASSPRTANTGELFF
V: TRBV7-8; J: TRBJ1-5; CDR3: CASHQGPRGGNQPQHF
V: TRBV7-2; J: TRBJ2-2; CDR3: CASSLQSGDTGELFF
V: TRBV5-6; J: TRBJ1-1; CDR3: CASSRTGVRIGEAFF
V: TRBV5-4; J: TRBJ1-1; CDR3: CASRDRGRRGTEAFF